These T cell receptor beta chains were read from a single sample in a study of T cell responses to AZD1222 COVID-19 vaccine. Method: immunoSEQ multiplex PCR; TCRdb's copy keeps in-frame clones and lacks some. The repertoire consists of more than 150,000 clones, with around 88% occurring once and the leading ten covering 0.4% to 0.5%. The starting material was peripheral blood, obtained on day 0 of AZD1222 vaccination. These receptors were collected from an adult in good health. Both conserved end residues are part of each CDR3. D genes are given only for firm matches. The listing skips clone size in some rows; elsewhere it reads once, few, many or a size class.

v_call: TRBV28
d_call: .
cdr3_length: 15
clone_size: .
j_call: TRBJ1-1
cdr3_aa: CASSSSGIGGTEAFF
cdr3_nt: TGTGCCAGCAGTTCGTCGGGGATCGGAGGCACTGAAGCTTTCTTT

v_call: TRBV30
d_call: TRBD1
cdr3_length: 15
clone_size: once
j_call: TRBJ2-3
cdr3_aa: CAWSVGDRDTDTQYF
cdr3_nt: TGTGCCTGGAGTGTAGGGGACAGGGACACAGATACGCAGTATTTT

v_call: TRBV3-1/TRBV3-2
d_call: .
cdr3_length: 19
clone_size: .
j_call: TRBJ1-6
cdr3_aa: CASSPSQNAFSSYNSPLHF
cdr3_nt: TGTGCCAGCAGCCCCTCACAGAACGCCTTTAGCTCCTATAATTCACCCCTCCACTTT

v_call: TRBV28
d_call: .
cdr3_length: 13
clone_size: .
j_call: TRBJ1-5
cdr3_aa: CASSSDTYQPQHF
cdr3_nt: TGTGCCAGCAGCTCCGACACCTATCAGCCCCAGCATTTT

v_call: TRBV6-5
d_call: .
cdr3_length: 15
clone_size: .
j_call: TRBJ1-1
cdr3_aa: CASRDRGQVNTEAFF
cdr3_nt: TGTGCCAGCAGAGATAGGGGCCAGGTGAACACTGAAGCTTTCTTT

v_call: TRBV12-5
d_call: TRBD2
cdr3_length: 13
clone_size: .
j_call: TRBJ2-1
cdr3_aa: CASGSPQGGVQFF
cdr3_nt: TGTGCTAGTGGTTCCCCCCAGGGAGGGGTGCAGTTCTTC

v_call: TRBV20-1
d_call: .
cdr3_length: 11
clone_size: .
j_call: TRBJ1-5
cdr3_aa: CRGLINQPQHF
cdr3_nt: TGCCGGGGGTTAATCAATCAGCCCCAGCATTTT

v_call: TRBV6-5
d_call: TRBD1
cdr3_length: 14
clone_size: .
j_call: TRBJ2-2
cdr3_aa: CASSWDSSTGELFF
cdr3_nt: TGTGCCAGCAGTTGGGACAGCTCTACCGGGGAGCTGTTTTTT

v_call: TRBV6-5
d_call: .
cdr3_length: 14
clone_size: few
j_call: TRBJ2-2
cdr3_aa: CASSRDLNTGELFF
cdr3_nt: TGTGCCAGCAGTCGTGACCTGAACACCGGGGAGCTGTTTTTT

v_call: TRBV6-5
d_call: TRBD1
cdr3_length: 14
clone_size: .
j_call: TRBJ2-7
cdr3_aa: CASRWGQGAYEQYF
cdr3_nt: TGTGCCAGCAGATGGGGACAGGGGGCTTACGAGCAGTACTTC

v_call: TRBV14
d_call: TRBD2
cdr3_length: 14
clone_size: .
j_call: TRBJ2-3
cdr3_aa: CASSRGGGPDTQYF
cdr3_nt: TGTGCCAGCAGCCGGGGCGGGGGGCCAGATACGCAGTATTTT

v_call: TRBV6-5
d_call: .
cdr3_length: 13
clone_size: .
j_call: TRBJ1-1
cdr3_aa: CASRRRLNTEAFF
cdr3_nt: TGTGCCAGCCGCCGCCGGTTGAACACTGAAGCTTTCTTT

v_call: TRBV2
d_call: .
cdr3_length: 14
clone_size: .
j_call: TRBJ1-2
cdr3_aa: CASSETLRIDGYTF
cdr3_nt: TGTGCCAGCAGTGAAACACTAAGAATAGATGGCTACACCTTC

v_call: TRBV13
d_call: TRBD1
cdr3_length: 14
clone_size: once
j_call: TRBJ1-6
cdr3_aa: CASSSGQGDSPLHF
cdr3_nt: TGTGCCAGCAGCTCCGGACAGGGGGACTCACCCCTCCACTTT

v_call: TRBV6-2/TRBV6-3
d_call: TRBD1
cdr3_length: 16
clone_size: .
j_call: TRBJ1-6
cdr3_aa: CASSSLQGGYNSPLHF
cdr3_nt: TGTGCCAGCAGTTCACTACAGGGGGGCTATAATTCACCCCTCCACTTT

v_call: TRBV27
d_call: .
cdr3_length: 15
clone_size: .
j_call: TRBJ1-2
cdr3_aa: CASSFYGLQRSGYTF
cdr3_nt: TGTGCCAGCAGTTTTTACGGGCTCCAACGTTCCGGCTACACCTTC

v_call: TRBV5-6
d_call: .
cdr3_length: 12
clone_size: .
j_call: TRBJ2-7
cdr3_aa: CASSYYGYEQYF
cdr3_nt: TGTGCCAGCAGCTATTATGGCTACGAGCAGTACTTC

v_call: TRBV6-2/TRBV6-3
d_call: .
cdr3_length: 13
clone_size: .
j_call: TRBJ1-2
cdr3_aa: CASSLRGTRSYTF
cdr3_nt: TGTGCCAGCAGCCTCCGGGGGACCAGAAGCTACACCTTC

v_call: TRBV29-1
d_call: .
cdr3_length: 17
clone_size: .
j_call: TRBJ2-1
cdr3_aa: CSVRPRWAASSYNEQFF
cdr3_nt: TGCAGCGTCCGCCCTAGGTGGGCAGCCAGTAGTTACAATGAGCAGTTCTTC

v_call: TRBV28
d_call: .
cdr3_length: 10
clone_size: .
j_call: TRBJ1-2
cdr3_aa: CASRSRGYTF
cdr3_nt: TGTGCCAGCAGAAGTCGGGGCTACACCTTC

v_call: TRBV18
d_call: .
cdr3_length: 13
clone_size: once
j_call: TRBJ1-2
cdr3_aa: CASSPFREDGYTF
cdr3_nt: TGTGCCAGCTCACCCTTCAGGGAAGATGGCTACACCTTC

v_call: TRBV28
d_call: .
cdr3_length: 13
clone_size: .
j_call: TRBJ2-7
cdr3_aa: CASSSGPSYEQYF
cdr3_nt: TGTGCCAGCAGTTCCGGGCCCTCCTACGAGCAGTACTTC

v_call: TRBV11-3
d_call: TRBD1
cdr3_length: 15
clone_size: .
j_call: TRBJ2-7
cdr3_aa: CASSRKGQGASEQYF
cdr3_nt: TGTGCCAGCAGCCGTAAGGGACAGGGGGCATCCGAGCAGTACTTC

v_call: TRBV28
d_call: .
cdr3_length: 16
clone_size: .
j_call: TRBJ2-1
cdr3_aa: CASSPLGGRLYNEQFF
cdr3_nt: TGTGCCAGCAGTCCCCTTGGCGGCCGTCTTTACAATGAGCAGTTCTTC

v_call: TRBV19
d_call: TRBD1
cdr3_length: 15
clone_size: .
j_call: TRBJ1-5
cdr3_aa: CASSIDRGENQPQHF
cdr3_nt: TGTGCCAGTAGTATAGACAGGGGGGAGAATCAGCCCCAGCATTTT

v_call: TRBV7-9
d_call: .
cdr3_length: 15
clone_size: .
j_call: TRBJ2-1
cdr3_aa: CASSLVGPSDNEQFF
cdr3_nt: TGTGCCAGCAGCTTAGTGGGACCCAGCGACAATGAGCAGTTCTTC

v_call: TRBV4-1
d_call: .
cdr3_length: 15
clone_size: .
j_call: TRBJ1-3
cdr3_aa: CASSQDSGYGNTIYF
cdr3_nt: TGCGCCAGCAGCCAAGATAGCGGGTACGGAAACACCATATATTTT

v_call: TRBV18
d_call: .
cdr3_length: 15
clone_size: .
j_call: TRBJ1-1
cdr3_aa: CASSPYRDVNTEAFF
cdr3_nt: TGTGCCAGCTCACCTTACAGGGATGTGAACACTGAAGCTTTCTTT

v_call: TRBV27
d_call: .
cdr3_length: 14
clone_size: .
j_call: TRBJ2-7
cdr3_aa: CASSPSGVSYEQYF
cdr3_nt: TGTGCCAGCAGTCCATCCGGGGTCTCCTACGAGCAGTACTTC

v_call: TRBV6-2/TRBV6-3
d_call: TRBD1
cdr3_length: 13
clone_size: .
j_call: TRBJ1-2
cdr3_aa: CASSGDSNYGYTF
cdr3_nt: TGTGCCAGCAGTGGGGACAGCAACTATGGCTACACCTTC

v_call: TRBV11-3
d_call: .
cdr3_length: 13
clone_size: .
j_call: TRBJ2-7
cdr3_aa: CASSLGGTYEQYF
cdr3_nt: TGTGCCAGCAGCTTAGGGGGGACCTACGAGCAGTACTTC

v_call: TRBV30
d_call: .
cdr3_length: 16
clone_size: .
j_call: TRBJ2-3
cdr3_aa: CAWSPLIGLSTDTQYF
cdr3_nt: TGTGCCTGGAGTCCTCTTATCGGACTTTCCACAGATACGCAGTATTTT

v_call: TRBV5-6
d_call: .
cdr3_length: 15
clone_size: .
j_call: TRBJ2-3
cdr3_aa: CASSLGQGRTDTQYF
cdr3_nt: TGTGCCAGCAGCTTAGGGCAGGGGAGGACAGATACGCAGTATTTT

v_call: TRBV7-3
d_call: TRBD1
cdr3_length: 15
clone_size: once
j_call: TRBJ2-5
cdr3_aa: CASSPTTGGMETQYF
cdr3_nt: TGTGCCAGCAGCCCAACGACAGGGGGCATGGAGACCCAGTACTTC

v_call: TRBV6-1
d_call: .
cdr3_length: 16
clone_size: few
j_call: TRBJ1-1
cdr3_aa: CASSVAVGRANTEAFF
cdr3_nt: TGTGCCAGCAGTGTCGCCGTGGGACGGGCGAACACTGAAGCTTTCTTT

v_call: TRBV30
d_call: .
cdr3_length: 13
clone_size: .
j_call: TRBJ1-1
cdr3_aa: CAWSADSNTEAFF
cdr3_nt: TGTGCCTGGAGTGCTGACAGTAACACTGAAGCTTTCTTT

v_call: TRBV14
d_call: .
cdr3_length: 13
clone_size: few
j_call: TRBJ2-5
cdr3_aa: CASSQGDVGTQYF
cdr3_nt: TGTGCCAGCAGCCAAGGAGACGTGGGGACCCAGTACTTC

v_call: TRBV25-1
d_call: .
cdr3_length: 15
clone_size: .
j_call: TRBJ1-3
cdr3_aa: CASSEPIGTGNTIYF
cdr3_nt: TGTGCCAGCAGTGAACCTATCGGGACAGGAAACACCATATATTTT

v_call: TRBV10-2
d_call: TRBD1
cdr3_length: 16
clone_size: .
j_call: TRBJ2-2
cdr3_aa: CASWTGTAKMAGELFF
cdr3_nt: TGCGCCAGTTGGACAGGAACCGCGAAAATGGCCGGGGAGCTGTTTTTT

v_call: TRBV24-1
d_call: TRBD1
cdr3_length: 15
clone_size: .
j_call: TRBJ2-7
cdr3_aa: CATSDTGQGRYEQYF
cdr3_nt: TGTGCCACCAGTGACACGGGACAGGGGAGATACGAGCAGTACTTC

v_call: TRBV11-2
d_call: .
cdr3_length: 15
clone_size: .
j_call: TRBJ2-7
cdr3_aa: CASSVVGGFQYEQYF
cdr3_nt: TGTGCCAGCAGCGTTGTGGGGGGATTCCAGTACGAGCAGTACTTC

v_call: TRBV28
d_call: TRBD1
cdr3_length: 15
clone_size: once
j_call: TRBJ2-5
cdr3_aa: CASSRLDRDQETQYF
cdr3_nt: TGTGCCAGCAGTCGACTCGACAGGGACCAAGAGACCCAGTACTTC